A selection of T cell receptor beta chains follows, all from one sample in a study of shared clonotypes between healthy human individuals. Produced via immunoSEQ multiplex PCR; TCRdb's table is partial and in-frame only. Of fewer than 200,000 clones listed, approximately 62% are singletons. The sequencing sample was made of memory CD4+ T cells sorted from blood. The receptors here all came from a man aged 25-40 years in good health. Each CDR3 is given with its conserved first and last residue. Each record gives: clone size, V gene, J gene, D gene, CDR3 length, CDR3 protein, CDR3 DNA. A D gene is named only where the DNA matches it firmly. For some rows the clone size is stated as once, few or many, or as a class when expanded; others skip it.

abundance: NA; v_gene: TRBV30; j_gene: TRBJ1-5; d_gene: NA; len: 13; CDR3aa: CAWGGQGDQPQHF; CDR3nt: TGTGCCTGGGGGGGCCAGGGAGATCAGCCCCAGCATTTT
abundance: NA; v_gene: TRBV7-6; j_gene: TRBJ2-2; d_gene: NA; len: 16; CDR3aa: CASSPRAGPDAGELFF; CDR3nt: TGTGCCAGCAGCCCTCGTGCGGGCCCCGACGCCGGGGAGCTGTTTTTT
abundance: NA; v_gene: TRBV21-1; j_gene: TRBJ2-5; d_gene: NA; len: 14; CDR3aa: CAIPRGTAPETQYF; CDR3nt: TGTGCCATTCCGAGGGGTACAGCCCCAGAGACCCAGTACTTC
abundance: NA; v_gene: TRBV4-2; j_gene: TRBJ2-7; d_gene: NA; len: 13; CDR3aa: CASSGGLSYEQYF; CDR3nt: TGTGCCAGCAGCGGGGGACTGTCCTACGAGCAGTACTTC
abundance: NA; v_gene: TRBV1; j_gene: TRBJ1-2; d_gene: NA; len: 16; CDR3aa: CTSRPSRLRKTYGYTF; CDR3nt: TGCACCAGCAGGCCAAGTCGTTTGCGAAAGACCTATGGCTACACCTTC
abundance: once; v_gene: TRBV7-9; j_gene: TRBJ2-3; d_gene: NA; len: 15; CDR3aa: CASSLGTPAVDTQYF; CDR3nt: TGTGCCAGCAGCTTAGGCACTCCAGCGGTAGATACGCAGTATTTT
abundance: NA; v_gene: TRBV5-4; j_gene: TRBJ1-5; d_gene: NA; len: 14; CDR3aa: CASSLEAGNQPQHF; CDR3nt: TGTGCCAGCAGCTTGGAAGCCGGTAATCAGCCCCAGCATTTT
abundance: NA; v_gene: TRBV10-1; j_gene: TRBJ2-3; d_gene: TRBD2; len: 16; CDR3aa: CASSESSGGRSDTQYF; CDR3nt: TGCGCCAGCAGTGAGTCGTCGGGAGGTAGATCAGATACGCAGTATTTT
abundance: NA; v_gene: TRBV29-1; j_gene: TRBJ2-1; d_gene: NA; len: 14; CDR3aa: CSVPGRDGYNEQFF; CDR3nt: TGCAGCGTTCCCGGGCGGGATGGGTACAATGAGCAGTTCTTC
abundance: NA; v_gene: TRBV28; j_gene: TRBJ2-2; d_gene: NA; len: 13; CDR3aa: CATQGVNTGELFF; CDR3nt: TGTGCCACCCAGGGAGTCAACACCGGGGAGCTGTTTTTT
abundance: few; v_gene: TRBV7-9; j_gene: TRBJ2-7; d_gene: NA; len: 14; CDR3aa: CASSLAGVDYEQYF; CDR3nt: TGTGCCAGCAGCTTAGCAGGGGTGGACTACGAGCAGTACTTC
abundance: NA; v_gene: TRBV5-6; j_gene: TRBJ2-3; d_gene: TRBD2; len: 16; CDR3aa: CASSWTSGTITDTQYF; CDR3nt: TGTGCCAGCAGCTGGACTAGCGGGACCATCACAGATACGCAGTATTTT